Reported below is one TCR beta chain. Its antigen is undetermined. Treatment here: some 19 received Ad26.COV2.S at low or high dose, single or two shots; several received placebo; per-sample allocation not given. The study sampled participants on day 63 after the first vaccine or placebo injection. The data were produced by immunoSEQ multiplex PCR, yet TCRdb's version contains in-frame clones alone and is incomplete. The sample contains hundreds of thousands of clones, 86% of which appear only once. This specimen comes from a study of Ad26.COV2.S vaccination and SARS-CoV-2 variants. Findings of the study overall: Placebo recipients and vaccine recipients were similar in non-spike TCR breadth.

In germline, CDR1 is SGDLS, CDR2 YYNGEE. With 3 bases clipped from V and 2 bases from J, the junction kept 5 bases outside the gene matches. The CDR3 extends over 15 amino acids. The source is a person between 18 and 65 years old who received the Ad26.COV2.S COVID-19 vaccine or a placebo. The sample here was peripheral blood, taken in a trial of Ad26.COV2.S vaccine versus placebo. The J gene is TRBJ2-1, the V gene TRBV9, with 7 nucleotides matching TRBD2. CDR3 sequence: CASSAASGAYNEQFF. In DNA, the CDR3 is TGTGCCAGCAGCGCCGCTAGCGGAGCCTACAATGAGCAGTTCTTC.